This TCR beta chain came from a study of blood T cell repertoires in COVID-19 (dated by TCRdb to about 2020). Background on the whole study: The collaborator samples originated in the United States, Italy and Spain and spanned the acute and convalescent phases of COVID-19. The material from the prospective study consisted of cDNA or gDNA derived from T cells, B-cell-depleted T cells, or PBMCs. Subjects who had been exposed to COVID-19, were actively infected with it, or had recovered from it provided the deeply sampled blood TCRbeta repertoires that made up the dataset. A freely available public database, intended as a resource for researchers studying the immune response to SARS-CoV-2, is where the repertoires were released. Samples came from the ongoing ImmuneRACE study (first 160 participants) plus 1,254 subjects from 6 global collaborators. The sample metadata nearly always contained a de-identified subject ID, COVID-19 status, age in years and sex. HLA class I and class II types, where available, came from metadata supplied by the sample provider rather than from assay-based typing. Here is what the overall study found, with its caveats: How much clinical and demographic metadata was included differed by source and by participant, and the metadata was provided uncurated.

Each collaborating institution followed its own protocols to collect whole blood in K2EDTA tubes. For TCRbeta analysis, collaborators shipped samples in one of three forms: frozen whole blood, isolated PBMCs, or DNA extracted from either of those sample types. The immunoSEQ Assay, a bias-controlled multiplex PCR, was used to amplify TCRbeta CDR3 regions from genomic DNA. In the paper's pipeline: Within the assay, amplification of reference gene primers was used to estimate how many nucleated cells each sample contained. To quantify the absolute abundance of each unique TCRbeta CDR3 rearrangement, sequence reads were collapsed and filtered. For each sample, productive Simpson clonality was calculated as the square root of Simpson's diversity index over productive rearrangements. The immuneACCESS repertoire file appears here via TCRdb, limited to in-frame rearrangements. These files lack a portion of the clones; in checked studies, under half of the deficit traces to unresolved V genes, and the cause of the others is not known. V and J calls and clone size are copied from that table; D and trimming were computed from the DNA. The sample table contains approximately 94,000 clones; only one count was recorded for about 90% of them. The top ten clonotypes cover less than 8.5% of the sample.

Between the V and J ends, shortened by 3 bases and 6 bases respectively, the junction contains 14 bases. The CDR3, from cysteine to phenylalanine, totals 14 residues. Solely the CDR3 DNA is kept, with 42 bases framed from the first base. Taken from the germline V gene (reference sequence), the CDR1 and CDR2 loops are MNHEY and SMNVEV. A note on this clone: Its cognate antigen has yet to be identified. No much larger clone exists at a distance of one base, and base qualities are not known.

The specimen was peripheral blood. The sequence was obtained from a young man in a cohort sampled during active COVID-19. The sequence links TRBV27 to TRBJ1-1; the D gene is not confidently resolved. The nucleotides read TGTGCCAGCAGTTTCGGGGTTAGTTTCGCTGAAGCTTTCTTT. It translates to CASSFGVSFAEAFF.